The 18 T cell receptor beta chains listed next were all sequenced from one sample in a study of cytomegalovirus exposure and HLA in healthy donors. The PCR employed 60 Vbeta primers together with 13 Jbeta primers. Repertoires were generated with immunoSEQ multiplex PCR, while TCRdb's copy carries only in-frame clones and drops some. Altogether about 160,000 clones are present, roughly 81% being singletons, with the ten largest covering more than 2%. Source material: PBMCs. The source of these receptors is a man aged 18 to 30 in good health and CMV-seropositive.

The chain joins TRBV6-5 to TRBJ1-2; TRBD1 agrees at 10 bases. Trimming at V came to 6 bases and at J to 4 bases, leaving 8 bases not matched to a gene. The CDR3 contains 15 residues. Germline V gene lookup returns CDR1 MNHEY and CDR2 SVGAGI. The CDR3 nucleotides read TGTGCCAGCAGCGACCGGACAGGGGGGAGCTATGGCTACACCTTC. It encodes CASSDRTGGSYGYTF.

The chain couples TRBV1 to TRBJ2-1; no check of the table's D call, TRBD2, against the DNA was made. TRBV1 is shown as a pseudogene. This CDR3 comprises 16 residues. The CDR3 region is CTSSPGTSGGYNEQFF. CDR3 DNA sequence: TGCACCAGCAGCCCAGGGACTAGCGGGGGATACAATGAGCAGTTCTTC.

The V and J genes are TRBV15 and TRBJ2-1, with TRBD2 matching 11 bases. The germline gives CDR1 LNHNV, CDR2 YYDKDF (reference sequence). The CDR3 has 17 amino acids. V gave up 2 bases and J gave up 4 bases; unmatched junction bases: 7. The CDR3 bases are TGTGCCACCAGCAGATCCGTAGCGGGGGGGATTTACAATGAGCAGTTCTTC. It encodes CATSRSVAGGIYNEQFF. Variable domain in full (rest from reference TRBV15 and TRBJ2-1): DAMVIQNPRYQVTQFGKPVTLSCSQTLNHNVMYWYQQKSSQAPKLLFHYYDKDFNNEADTPDNFQSRRPNTSFCFLDIRSPGLGDTAMYLCATSRSVAGGIYNEQFFGPGTRLTVL.

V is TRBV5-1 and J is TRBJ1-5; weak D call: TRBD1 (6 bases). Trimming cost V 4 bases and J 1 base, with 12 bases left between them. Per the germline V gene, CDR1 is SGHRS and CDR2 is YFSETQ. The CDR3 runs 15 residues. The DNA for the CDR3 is TGCGCCAGCAGCCTACAGGGTTTAAGCAATCAGCCCCAGCATTTT. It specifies CASSLQGLSNQPQHF.

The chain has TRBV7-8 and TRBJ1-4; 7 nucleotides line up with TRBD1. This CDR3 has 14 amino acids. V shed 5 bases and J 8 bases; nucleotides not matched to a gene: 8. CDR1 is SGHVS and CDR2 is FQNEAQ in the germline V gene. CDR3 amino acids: CASSETGLGEKLFF. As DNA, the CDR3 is TGTGCCAGCAGCGAGACAGGGCTGGGGGAAAAACTGTTTTTT.

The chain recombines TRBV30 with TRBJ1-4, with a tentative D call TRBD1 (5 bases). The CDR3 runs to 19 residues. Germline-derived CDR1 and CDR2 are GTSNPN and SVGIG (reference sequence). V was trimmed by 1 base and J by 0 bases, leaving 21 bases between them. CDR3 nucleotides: TGTGCCTGGAGTGGGGGGGTCGACGGATCCCATTCAACTAATGAAAAACTGTTTTTT. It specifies CAWSGGVDGSHSTNEKLFF.

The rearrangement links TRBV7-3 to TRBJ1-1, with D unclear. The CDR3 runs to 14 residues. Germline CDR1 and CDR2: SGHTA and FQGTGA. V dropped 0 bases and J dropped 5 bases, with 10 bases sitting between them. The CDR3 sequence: CASSLTATGTEAFF. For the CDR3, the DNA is TGTGCCAGCAGCTTAACGGCCACCGGGACTGAAGCTTTCTTT.

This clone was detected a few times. The CDR3 DNA sequence: TGTGCCAGCAGCACTCAGGTGACTAAGTACTATGGCTACACCTTC. Encoded protein: CASSTQVTKYYGYTF. The chain is built from TRBV21-1 and TRBJ1-2. TRBV21-1 is assigned pseudogene status. The CDR3 runs 15 residues.

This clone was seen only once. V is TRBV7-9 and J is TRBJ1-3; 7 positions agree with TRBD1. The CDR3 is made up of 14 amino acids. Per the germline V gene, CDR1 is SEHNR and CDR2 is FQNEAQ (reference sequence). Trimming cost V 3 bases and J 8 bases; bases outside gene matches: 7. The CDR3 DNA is TGTGCCAGCAGCTTTGACAGGGCATTTGACACCATATATTTT. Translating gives CASSFDRAFDTIYF.

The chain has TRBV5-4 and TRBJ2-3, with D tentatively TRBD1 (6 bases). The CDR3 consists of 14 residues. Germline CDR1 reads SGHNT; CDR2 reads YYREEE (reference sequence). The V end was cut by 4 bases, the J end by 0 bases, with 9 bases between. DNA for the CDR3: TGTGCCAGCAGCCTAGGGGGAAGCACAGATACGCAGTATTTT. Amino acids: CASSLGGSTDTQYF.

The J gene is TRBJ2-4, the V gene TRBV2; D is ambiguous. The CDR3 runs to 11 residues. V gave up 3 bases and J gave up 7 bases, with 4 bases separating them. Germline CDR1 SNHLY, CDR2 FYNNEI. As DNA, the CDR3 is TGTGCCAGCAGTGACGGGAACATTCAGTACTTC. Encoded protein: CASSDGNIQYF.

The CDR3 DNA is TGCGCCAGCAGCCAAGGTATTTCCCCTGAGACAGATACGCAGTATTTT. Translated: CASSQGISPETDTQYF. The chain employs TRBV4-3 and TRBJ2-3; D unresolved. The germline gives CDR1 LGHNA, CDR2 YSLEER. V lost 1 base to trimming and J lost 3 bases, with 14 bases between them. CDR3 length: 16 residues.

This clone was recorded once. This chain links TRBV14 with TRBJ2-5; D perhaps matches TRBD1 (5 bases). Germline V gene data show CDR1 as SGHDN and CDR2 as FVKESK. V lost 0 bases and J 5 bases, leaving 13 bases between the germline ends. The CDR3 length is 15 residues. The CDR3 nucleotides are TGTGCCAGCAGCCAAGACCGCCAGGGTGGGGAGACCCAGTACTTC. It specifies CASSQDRQGGETQYF.

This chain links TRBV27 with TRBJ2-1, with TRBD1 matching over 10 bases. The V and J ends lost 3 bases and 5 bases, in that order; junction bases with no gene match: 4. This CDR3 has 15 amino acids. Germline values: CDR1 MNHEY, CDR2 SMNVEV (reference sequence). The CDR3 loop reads CASSFRQGANNEQFF. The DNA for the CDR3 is TGTGCCAGCAGTTTCCGACAGGGGGCGAACAATGAGCAGTTCTTC.

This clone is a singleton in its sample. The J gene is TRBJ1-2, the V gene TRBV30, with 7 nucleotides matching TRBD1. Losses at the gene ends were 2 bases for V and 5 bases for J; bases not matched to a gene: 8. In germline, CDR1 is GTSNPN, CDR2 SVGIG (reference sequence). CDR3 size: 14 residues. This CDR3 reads CAWSLKQGRYGYTF. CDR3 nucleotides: TGTGCCTGGAGTCTGAAACAGGGGAGGTATGGCTACACCTTC. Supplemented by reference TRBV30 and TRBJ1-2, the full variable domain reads SQTIHQWPATLVQPVGSPLSLECTVEGTSNPNLYWYRQAAGRGLQLLFYSVGIGQISSEVPQNLSASRPQDRQFILSSKKLLLSDSGFYLCAWSLKQGRYGYTFGSGTRLTVV.

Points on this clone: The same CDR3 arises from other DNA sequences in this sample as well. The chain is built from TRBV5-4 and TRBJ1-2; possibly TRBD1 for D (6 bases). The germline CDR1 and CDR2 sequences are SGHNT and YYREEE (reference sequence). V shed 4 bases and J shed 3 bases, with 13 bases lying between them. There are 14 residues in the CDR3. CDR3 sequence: CASSDNREYYGYTF. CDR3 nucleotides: TGTGCCAGCAGCGATAACAGGGAGTACTATGGCTACACCTTC.

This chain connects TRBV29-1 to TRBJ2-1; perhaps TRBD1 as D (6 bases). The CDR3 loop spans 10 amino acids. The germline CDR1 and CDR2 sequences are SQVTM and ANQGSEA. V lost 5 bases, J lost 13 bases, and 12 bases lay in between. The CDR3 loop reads CSVTRGGQFF. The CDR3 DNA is TGCAGCGTTACCAGGGGCGGACAGTTCTTC.

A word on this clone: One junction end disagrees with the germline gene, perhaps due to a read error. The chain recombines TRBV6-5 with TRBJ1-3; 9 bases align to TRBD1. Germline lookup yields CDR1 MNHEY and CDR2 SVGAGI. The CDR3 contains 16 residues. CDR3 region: CAGSSLGQGQGNTIYF. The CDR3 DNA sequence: TGTGCCGGCAGTTCCTTGGGACAGGGCCAAGGAAACACCATATATTTT.